This T cell receptor (beta chain) emerged from a study of control samples from healthy donors and cancer patients. TCRdb's copy holds only in-frame clones and misses some; the assay was immunoSEQ multiplex PCR. This table has 95,000 to 150,000 clones, around 87% appearing once. Trimming cost V 1 base and J 4 bases; bases outside gene matches: 12. The CDR3 is 19 residues long. CDR1 and CDR2 (germline): SEHNR, FQNEAQ (reference sequence). The clonotype comes from a man aged 60 to 75 in good health. This chain joins TRBV7-9 and TRBJ1-4, with 10 bases matching TRBD1. Sequencing was carried out using blood. The CDR3 protein is CASSLVLAGTGDGNEKLFF. DNA for the CDR3: TGTGCCAGCAGCTTAGTGTTGGCTGGGACAGGGGATGGTAATGAAAAACTGTTTTTT.